This T cell receptor beta chain derives from a study of blood T cell repertoires in COVID-19. The wider study: There were acute and convalescent COVID-19 samples, and they came from the United States, Italy and Spain. In each case, the material was cDNA or gDNA derived from T cells, B-cell-depleted T cells, or PBMCs.

As handled by the study authors: The authors estimated nucleated cell counts from reference gene primer amplification. The table came from immunoSEQ multiplex PCR; TCRdb's copy has only in-frame clones and leaves some out. The V and J calls and clone size come from that table; D and trimming were worked out from the DNA. Here the sample spans 20,000 to 25,000 clones, roughly 83% being singletons. Trimming took 3 bases from V and 3 from J, leaving 9 bases between them. Germline assignment: CDR1 MDHEN and CDR2 SYDVKM. The CDR3 runs to 14 residues. Sequenced sample: peripheral blood. V gene TRBV28 combines with J gene TRBJ1-5; TRBD1 might be the D (5 bases). The receptor was isolated from a man older than 75 with active or convalescent COVID-19. The CDR3 DNA is TGTGCCAGCAGTTTCGGGGGGTTCAATCAGCCCCAGCATTTT. This encodes CASSFGGFNQPQHF.